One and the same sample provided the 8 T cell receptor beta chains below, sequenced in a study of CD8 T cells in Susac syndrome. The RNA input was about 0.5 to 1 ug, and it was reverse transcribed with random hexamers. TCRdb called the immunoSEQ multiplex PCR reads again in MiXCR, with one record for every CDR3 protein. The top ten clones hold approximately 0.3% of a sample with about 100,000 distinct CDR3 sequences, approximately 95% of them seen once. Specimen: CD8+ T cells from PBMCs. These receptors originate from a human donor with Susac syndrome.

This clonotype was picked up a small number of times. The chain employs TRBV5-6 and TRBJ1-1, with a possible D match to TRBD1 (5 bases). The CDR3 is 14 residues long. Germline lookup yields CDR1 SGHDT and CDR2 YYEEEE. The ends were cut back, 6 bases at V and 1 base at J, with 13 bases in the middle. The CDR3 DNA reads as TGTGCCAGCACCCGGCGGGGCGAGAACACTGAAGCTTTCTTT. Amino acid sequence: CASTRRGENTEAFF.

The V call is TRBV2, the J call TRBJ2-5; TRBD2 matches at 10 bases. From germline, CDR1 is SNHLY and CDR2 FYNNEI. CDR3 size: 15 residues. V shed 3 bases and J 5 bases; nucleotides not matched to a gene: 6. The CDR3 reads CASSEVISGGETQYF. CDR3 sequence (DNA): TGTGCCAGCAGTGAGGTTATTAGCGGGGGGGAGACCCAGTACTTC.

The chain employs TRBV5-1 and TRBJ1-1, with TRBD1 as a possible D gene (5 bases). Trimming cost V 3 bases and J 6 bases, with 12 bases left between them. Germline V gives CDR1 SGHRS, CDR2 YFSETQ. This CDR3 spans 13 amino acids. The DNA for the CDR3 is TGCGCCAGCAGCTCCCCTGGGGCAGCTGAAGCTTTCTTT. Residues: CASSSPGAAEAFF.

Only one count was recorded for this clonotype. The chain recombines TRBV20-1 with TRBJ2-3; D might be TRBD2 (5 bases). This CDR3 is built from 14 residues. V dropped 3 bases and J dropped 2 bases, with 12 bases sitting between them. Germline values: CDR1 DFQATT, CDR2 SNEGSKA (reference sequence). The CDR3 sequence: CSASGLALTDTQYF. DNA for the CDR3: TGCAGTGCTAGCGGTCTAGCCCTCACAGATACGCAGTATTTT.

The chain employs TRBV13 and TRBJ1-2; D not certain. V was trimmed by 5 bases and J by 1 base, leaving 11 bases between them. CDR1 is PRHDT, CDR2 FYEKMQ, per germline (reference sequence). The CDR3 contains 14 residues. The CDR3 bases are TGTGCCAGCAGCGCCCGATGGGGTAACTATGGCTACACCTTC. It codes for CASSARWGNYGYTF.

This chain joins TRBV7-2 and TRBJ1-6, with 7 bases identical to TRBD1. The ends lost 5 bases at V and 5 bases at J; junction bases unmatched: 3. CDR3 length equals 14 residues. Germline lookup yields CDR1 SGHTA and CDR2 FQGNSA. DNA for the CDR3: TGTGCCAGCAGCCACGGACAGGATAATTCACCCCTCCACTTT. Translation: CASSHGQDNSPLHF.

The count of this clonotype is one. CDR3 DNA: TGTGCCAGCAGTTACTCAGACAGAGCGAACACTGAAGCTTTCTTT. This codes for CASSYSDRANTEAFF. The V call is TRBV6-5, the J call TRBJ1-1; D perhaps matches TRBD1 (5 bases). The CDR3 has 15 amino acids. Germline V gene data show CDR1 as MNHEY and CDR2 as SVGAGI. V was clipped by 0 bases and J by 1 base, with 9 bases between them.

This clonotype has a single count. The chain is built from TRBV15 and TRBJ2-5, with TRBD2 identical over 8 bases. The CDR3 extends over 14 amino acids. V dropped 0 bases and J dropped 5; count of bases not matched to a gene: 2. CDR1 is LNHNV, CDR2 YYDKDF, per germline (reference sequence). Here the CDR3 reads CATSRDRGGETQYF. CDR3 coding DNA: TGTGCCACCAGCAGAGATCGGGGGGGGGAGACCCAGTACTTC.